This section outlines one T cell receptor (beta chain) sequence together with its context. Its target is unknown. The sample belongs to a study of T cells in Graves' hyperthyroidism and ophthalmopathy. Study-wide findings and caveats: Clonotypes that were expanded in thyroid above 0.001 mostly appeared in blood too.

What was amplified from RNA transcripts were TCR beta CDR3 regions. HTBI primers drove first-round RT-PCR of the TCR CDR3. TCRdb reprocessed the multiplex PCR reads with MiXCR, giving one entry per CDR3 protein. The data hold some 770,000 distinct CDR3 sequences, with 16% observed a single time. CDR1 is MDHEN and CDR2 is SYDVKM in the germline V gene. V lost 11 bases, J lost 4 bases, and 16 bases stayed unmatched. This CDR3 comprises 15 residues. The chain carries TRBV28 and TRBJ1-1, with 7 bases fitting TRBD1. Sequenced input: blood. This TCR was recovered from a man aged 18 to 29 with Graves' hyperthyroidism. DNA for the CDR3: TGTGCCCGTAGTATCGGGACAGCTATGAGCACTGAAGCTTTCTTT. Amino acids: CARSIGTAMSTEAFF.